This T cell receptor (beta chain) was recorded in a study of blood T cell repertoires in COVID-19 (dated by TCRdb to about 2020). Notes on the research overall: Samples covering the acute and convalescent phases of COVID-19 were provided by collaborators in the United States, Italy and Spain. The prospective study material was composed of cDNA or gDNA derived from T cells, B-cell-depleted T cells, or PBMCs. Subjects who had been exposed to COVID-19, were actively infected with it, or had recovered from it provided the deeply sampled blood TCRbeta repertoires that made up the dataset. The repertoires were released in a freely available public database meant as a resource for research on the immune response to SARS-CoV-2. The samples were drawn from two sources: the first 160 participants of the ongoing ImmuneRACE study, and about 1,300 subjects contributed by 6 global collaborators. The sample metadata nearly always contained a de-identified subject ID, COVID-19 status, age in years and sex. Where available, HLA class I and class II types were obtained from metadata supplied by the sample provider rather than from assay-based typing. Broad study findings and their caveats: Clinical and demographic metadata were provided uncurated, with the amount varying by source and participant.

Sequences SGHRS (CDR1) and YFSETQ (CDR2) are obtained from the germline V gene. From cysteine to phenylalanine, the CDR3 is 16 amino acids long. Only the CDR3 part of the read is kept: 48 bases, read in frame from the first base. Ends trimmed: V by 0 bases, J by 5 bases; bases unmatched to a gene: 9. The table lists this clone with a count of one. Its antigen is currently not known. No per-base quality is available; no much larger clone lies one base away. In Seattle, one collaborating source enrolled patients while the infection was active and tracked those patients longitudinally over the course of disease. Collaborating institutions collected whole blood in K2EDTA tubes following their own protocols. Collaborator samples were shipped for TCRbeta analysis as frozen whole blood, isolated PBMCs, or DNA extracted from either sample type. TCRbeta CDR3 regions were amplified from genomic DNA using the immunoSEQ Assay, a bias-controlled multiplex PCR. The study's processing was this. Nucleated cell counts per sample were estimated from amplification of reference gene primers within the assay. To quantify the absolute abundance of each unique TCRbeta CDR3 rearrangement, sequence reads were collapsed and filtered. For each sample, productive Simpson clonality was calculated by taking the square root of Simpson's diversity index across productive rearrangements. In TCRdb, the immuneACCESS table is reduced to in-frame sequences with V and J assigned. These tables do not hold every clone; where another copy was compared, an unresolved V gene accounts for under half, and the others remain unexplained. From that table come the V and J calls and clone size; the DNA was used to work out D and trimming. The sample contains roughly 120,000 clones, approximately 85% of them found a single time. Jointly, the top ten make up roughly 5% of the sample.

This clonotype originated in a woman aged 55-69 years with COVID-19, enrolled during active disease. Sequencing was carried out using peripheral blood. The chain links TRBV5-1 with TRBJ2-3, with 7 bases matching TRBD2. The CDR3 protein: CASSLDAGVAGDTQYF. At the DNA level, the sequence is TGCGCCAGCAGCTTGGACGCGGGGGTAGCGGGAGATACGCAGTATTTT.